These 10 T cell receptor beta chains were sequenced from one sample in a study of blood T cell repertoires in COVID-19. Some clones are missing from TCRdb's copy, which holds only in-frame ones; the method was immunoSEQ multiplex PCR. The sample lists about 210,000 clones; around 83% were seen once. The material sequenced was peripheral blood. These receptors came from a woman in her forties or fifties with acute or convalescent COVID-19.

The rearrangement uses TRBV27 and TRBJ2-1, with TRBD2 matching over 12 bases. CDR1 is MNHEY, CDR2 SMNVEV, per germline (reference sequence). This CDR3 is built from 15 residues. J was trimmed by 4 bases and V by 5 bases; bases with no gene match: 3. CDR3 sequence: CASSAGLAGYNEQFF. Written as DNA, the CDR3 is TGTGCCAGCAGTGCAGGACTAGCGGGATACAATGAGCAGTTCTTC.

The gene calls are TRBV3-1 (or the pseudogene TRBV3-2) and TRBJ2-5, with 7 bases aligning to TRBD1. The trim removed 4 bases at V and 9 bases at J, leaving 8 bases unmatched. The CDR3 has 13 amino acids. Per germline, CDR1 LGHDT and CDR2 YNNKEL (reference sequence). Here the CDR3 reads CASSPPSDRAQYF. The CDR3 DNA follows: TGTGCCAGCAGCCCTCCATCTGACAGGGCCCAGTACTTC.

The table lists this clone with a count of one. CDR3 in DNA: TGCAGCGTTGAGAGTAGCGGGAGGGCCTACGAGCAGTACTTC. Protein product: CSVESSGRAYEQYF. The V call is TRBV29-1, the J call TRBJ2-7, with 11 nucleotides matching TRBD2. The V and J ends lost 3 bases and 2 bases, in that order; junction bases with no gene match: 3. Germline V gene lookup returns CDR1 SQVTM and CDR2 ANQGSEA. CDR3 length equals 14 residues.

The chain joins TRBV7-2 to TRBJ2-2; D is possibly TRBD2 (6 bases). Trimming removed 5 bases at V and 0 bases at J, with 13 bases between. The CDR3 is 16 amino acids. CDR1 and CDR2 (germline): SGHTA, FQGNSA. CDR3 bases: TGTGCCAGCAGCCTACTAGCTCTCGCGAACACCGGGGAGCTGTTTTTT. Amino acids: CASSLLALANTGELFF.

The gene calls are TRBV7-2 and TRBJ2-1; TRBD2 agrees at 12 bases. CDR3 size: 16 residues. Germline V gene sequence: CDR1 SGHTA, CDR2 FQGNSA. V lost 5 bases to trimming and J lost 7 bases; unmatched junction nucleotides: 9. The CDR3 is CASSRRLAGGPNEQFF. CDR3 nucleotide sequence: TGTGCCAGCAGCCGCCGGCTAGCGGGAGGGCCTAATGAGCAGTTCTTC.

The J gene is TRBJ2-3, the V gene TRBV14; TRBD2 might be the D (5 bases). Germline CDR1 and CDR2: SGHDN and FVKESK. V lost 0 bases to trimming and J lost 1 base, with 17 bases between them. The CDR3 has 18 residues. The CDR3 DNA sequence: TGTGCCAGCAGCCAAGATCGTGGGTTGGGAGAGGGCACAGATACGCAGTATTTT. It translates to CASSQDRGLGEGTDTQYF.

J is TRBJ1-4 and V is TRBV5-1; the D is unclear. The CDR3 runs 14 residues. V dropped 4 bases and J dropped 3 bases, with 10 bases sitting between them. Germline CDR1 SGHRS, CDR2 YFSETQ. The chain's CDR3 is CASSRGISNEKLFF. CDR3 nucleotides: TGCGCCAGCAGCCGCGGGATTTCTAATGAAAAACTGTTTTTT. The full variable domain, in which reference TRBV5-1 and TRBJ1-4 provide the parts outside the CDR3, is KAGVTQTPRYLIKTRGQQVTLSCSPISGHRSVSWYQQTPGQGLQFLFEYFSETQRNKGNFPGRFSGRQFSNSRSEMNVSTLELGDSALYLCASSRGISNEKLFFGSGTQLSVL.

The rearrangement links TRBV6-5 to TRBJ2-7, with 10 nucleotides matching TRBD2. CDR1 is MNHEY, CDR2 SVGAGI, per germline. The trim removed 8 bases at V and 6 bases at J, leaving 7 bases unmatched. The CDR3 is 13 amino acids. CDR3 sequence: CASRLAGRLEQYF. The CDR3, as DNA: TGTGCCAGCCGACTAGCGGGTCGCCTCGAGCAGTACTTC.

The sample holds one count of this clone. The chain links TRBV27 to TRBJ1-2; 8 positions match TRBD1. Looked up from germline, CDR1 is MNHEY and CDR2 is SMNVEV (reference sequence). The junction had 5 bases not matched to a gene; V was cut back by 5 bases and J by 0 bases. The CDR3 contains 15 residues. The DNA of the CDR3 is TGTGCCAGCAGTCCAGGGGGCTCAGCTAACTATGGCTACACCTTC. This translates into CASSPGGSANYGYTF.

J is TRBJ2-1 and V is TRBV14, with 9 bases lining up with TRBD1. The V gene's germline CDR1 is SGHDN and CDR2 FVKESK. With 4 bases clipped from V and 9 bases from J, the junction kept 13 bases outside the gene matches. CDR3 size: 16 residues. CDR3 protein: CASSPLPGQGIIEQFF. The DNA of the CDR3 is TGTGCCAGCAGCCCCCTACCGGGACAGGGTATCATTGAGCAGTTCTTC.